This T cell receptor (beta chain) was profiled in a study of CD4 T cells in relation to SARS-CoV-2 and coronaviruses. Study background: PBMCs were cultured with antigen for nine to ten days before TCR beta sequencing. Shared crossreactive spike epitopes were mapped to their HLA restriction.

Unexposed donor CD4+ T cells date from about 2011-2018, before the COVID-19 pandemic. The cells were cultured for about ten days before CD4+ T cells were isolated. Cells permitting, SARS-CoV-2 S/N and four cold-coronavirus spikes were tested on unexposed-donor CD4+ T cells. Half the medium was replaced with IL-2 medium on days 3 and 7. There are 15 residues in the CDR3. The V gene's germline CDR1 is LGHDT and CDR2 YNNKEL (reference sequence). Trimming shortened V by 2 bases and J by 1 base, and 10 bases separated the two germline ends. This clone was counted between two and nine times. Its antigen is currently unknown. Produced via immunoSEQ multiplex PCR; TCRdb's table is partial and in-frame only. The sample records around 23,000 clones, about 80% being singletons.

The TCR comes from a human donor in good health. The chain couples TRBV3-1 (or the pseudogene TRBV3-2) to TRBJ2-3; D tentatively reads TRBD1 or TRBD2 (5 bases each). The sample taken for sequencing was CD4+ T cells from PBMCs, cultured in vitro. CDR3 sequence (DNA): TGTGCCAGCAGCCAACGAGGGACGGGCACAGATACGCAGTATTTT. It specifies CASSQRGTGTDTQYF.